Included here is one T cell receptor beta chain sequence, with context. The data derive from a study of blood T cell repertoires in COVID-19. Study details: COVID-19 samples, acute and convalescent, were from the United States, Italy and Spain. Nucleic acid was either cDNA or gDNA, and it came from T cells, B-cell-depleted T cells, or PBMCs.

Trimming took 0 bases from V and 4 from J, leaving 11 bases between them. The CDR3 length is 14 residues. Germline CDR1 reads SGDLS; CDR2 reads YYNGEE. Authors' methods: Reference gene primer amplification gave nucleated cell count estimates. Sequencing was performed with immunoSEQ multiplex PCR; in TCRdb, only in-frame clones are kept and a portion is missing. That table furnishes V, J and clone size, whereas the DNA furnished D and trimming. The sample includes 60,000 to 65,000 clones, more than 75% of them seen just once. This TCR was recovered from a human donor in a cohort sampled during active COVID-19. Sequencing was carried out using peripheral blood. The gene calls are TRBV9 and TRBJ2-7; possibly TRBD2 for D (5 bases). The CDR3 is CASSVDPGGYEQYF. The CDR3 region has the DNA TGTGCCAGCAGCGTAGACCCCGGCGGGTACGAGCAGTACTTC.